Here is one TCR beta chain with its context. As yet, its antigen is unknown. This CDR3 region has 14 residues. Per germline, CDR1 SGHDT and CDR2 YYEEEE. The germline V and J ends were trimmed by 2 bases and 2 bases, with 10 bases remaining between them. The study ran the assay at deep level. Clones were sequenced by immunoSEQ multiplex PCR, and TCRdb holds only the in-frame ones, with some missing. The sample holds about 2.1 million clones, 93% seen once. Selected positively for CCR7 and CD45RO-negative, naive CD8 cells excluded terminally differentiated effector memory CD45RA+ cells. This sample was taken from a study of shared clonotypes between healthy human individuals. Study information: Every donor yielded three CD4 naive, three CD4 memory, two CD8 naive and one CD8 memory plate. Study-wide findings and caveats: Only blood was sampled; tissue repertoires likely differ. Across a handful of donors, naive CD4 shared around 5.1%, naive CD8 under 4%, memory CD4 approximately 2.5%, memory CD8 roughly 0.37%.

The chain uses TRBV5-6 and TRBJ1-1; the D gene is possibly TRBD1 (5 bases). The receptor comes from a man between 18 and 35 years old in good health. Some clones in this sample may be carry-over from other donors' samples. The source material was naive CD8+ T cells from PBMCs. The CDR3 bases are TGTGCCAGCAGCTTATCAGGGAGAAACACTGAAGCTTTCTTT. This gives the protein CASSLSGRNTEAFF.